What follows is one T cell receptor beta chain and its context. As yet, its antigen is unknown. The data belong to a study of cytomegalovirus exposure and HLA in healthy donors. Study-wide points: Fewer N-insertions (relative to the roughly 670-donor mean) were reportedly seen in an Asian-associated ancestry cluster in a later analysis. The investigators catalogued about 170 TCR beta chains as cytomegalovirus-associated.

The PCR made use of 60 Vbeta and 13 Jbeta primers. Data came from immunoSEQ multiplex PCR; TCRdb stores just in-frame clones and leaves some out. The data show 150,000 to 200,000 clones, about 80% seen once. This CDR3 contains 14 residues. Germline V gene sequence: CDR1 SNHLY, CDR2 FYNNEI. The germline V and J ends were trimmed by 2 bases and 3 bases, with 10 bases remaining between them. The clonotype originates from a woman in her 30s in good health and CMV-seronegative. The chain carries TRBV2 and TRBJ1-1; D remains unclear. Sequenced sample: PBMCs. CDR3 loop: CASSELWADTEAFF. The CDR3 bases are TGTGCCAGCAGTGAATTGTGGGCCGACACTGAAGCTTTCTTT.